Each of the 18 T cell receptor beta chains below was sequenced from the same sample in a study of shared clonotypes between healthy human individuals. Profiled with immunoSEQ multiplex PCR; TCRdb holds only in-frame clones, not every one. The data contain under 600,000 clones, almost 80% of them singletons. Sequenced input: PBMCs. These receptors originate from a woman aged 40 to 49 in good health. Some clones in this sample may be carry-over from other donors' samples.

The CDR3 reads CASSPPGQGPPRYGYTF. As DNA, the CDR3 is TGTGCCAGCAGTCCCCCGGGACAGGGCCCACCTAGGTATGGCTACACCTTC. This rearrangement joins TRBV28 to TRBJ1-2, with TRBD1 matching 9 bases. CDR3 length: 17 amino acids. Per germline, CDR1 MDHEN and CDR2 SYDVKM. V lost 5 bases and J lost 5; bases outside the gene matches: 15.

The chain uses TRBV19 and TRBJ2-1; 10 bases are a match to TRBD2. The CDR3 has 15 amino acids. V dropped 4 bases and J dropped 4; count of bases not matched to a gene: 4. Germline V gene lookup returns CDR1 LNHDA and CDR2 SQIVND (reference sequence). Here the CDR3 DNA reads TGTGCCAGTAGTAAGACTAGCGGGCTATACAATGAGCAGTTCTTC. Protein: CASSKTSGLYNEQFF.

V and J are TRBV7-8 and TRBJ2-1, with 7 bases lining up with TRBD2. This CDR3 has 15 residues. Germline values: CDR1 SGHVS, CDR2 FQNEAQ. Losses at the gene ends were 6 bases for V and 10 bases for J; bases not matched to a gene: 15. The CDR3 region is CASSLAEASLWEQFF. The CDR3 bases are TGTGCCAGCAGTCTAGCGGAGGCCAGCCTGTGGGAGCAGTTCTTC.

The rearrangement links TRBV18 to TRBJ2-5; D ambiguous. The V gene lost 0 bases and the J gene lost 5 bases, with 13 bases spanning the gap. Germline V gives CDR1 KGHSH, CDR2 LQKENI. The CDR3 totals 15 residues. The chain's CDR3 is CASSPPRPRPETQYF. DNA of the CDR3: TGTGCCAGCTCACCACCGAGACCCAGGCCGGAGACCCAGTACTTC.

J is TRBJ2-6 and V is TRBV5-4; TRBD1 might be the D (6 bases). CDR1 SGHNT and CDR2 YYREEE come from the germline V gene (reference sequence). The CDR3 runs 16 residues. V lost 4 bases and J lost 2, with 13 bases in between. The CDR3 nucleotides are TGTGCCAGCAGCAAACAGGGTGCCCCTGGGGCCAACGTCCTGACTTTC. Translated: CASSKQGAPGANVLTF.

The V call is TRBV19, the J call TRBJ2-7; 11 bases map to TRBD1. This CDR3 has 14 residues. The V and J ends lost 4 bases and 5 bases, in that order; junction bases with no gene match: 4. CDR1 is LNHDA and CDR2 is SQIVND in the germline V gene (reference sequence). In DNA form, the CDR3 reads TGTGCCAGTAGTACCAGGACAGGGGGCCACGAGCAGTACTTC. It is translated as CASSTRTGGHEQYF.

J is TRBJ1-2 and V is TRBV18, with a possible D match to TRBD1 (5 bases). V was clipped by 0 bases and J by 0 bases, with 14 bases between them. Germline V lookup: CDR1 KGHSH, CDR2 LQKENI. The CDR3 totals 17 residues. CDR3: CASSPPPSSGANYGYTF. The CDR3 DNA follows: TGTGCCAGCTCACCACCCCCTTCCTCGGGGGCTAACTATGGCTACACCTTC.

A single count supports this clone. The chain joins TRBV6-1 to TRBJ2-1; 15 nucleotides align to TRBD2. With 2 bases clipped from V and 7 bases from J, the junction kept 9 bases outside the gene matches. The CDR3 has 18 residues. The germline V gene encodes CDR1 MNHNS and CDR2 SASEGT. As DNA, the CDR3 is TGTGCCAGCAGTGAAAGTTGGTGGACTAGCGGGAGGGGTAATGAGCAGTTCTTC. Protein sequence: CASSESWWTSGRGNEQFF.

The V call is TRBV2, the J call TRBJ1-1; possible D gene TRBD1, 6 bases. Trimming shortened V by 6 bases and J by 3 bases, and 11 bases separated the two germline ends. This CDR3 has 13 amino acids. Germline CDR1 SNHLY, CDR2 FYNNEI. The CDR3 DNA follows: TGTGCCAGCAGGAAAGACAGGCACACTGAAGCTTTCTTT. Protein product: CASRKDRHTEAFF.

The chain links TRBV2 to TRBJ1-3; 9 bases map to TRBD1. Germline CDR1 reads SNHLY; CDR2 reads FYNNEI. This CDR3 has 17 amino acids. The J segment lost 0 bases and the V segment lost 7 bases, leaving 10 bases of the junction unmatched. The CDR3 nucleotides read TGTGCCAGCACCCTCCGGGACAGGGACCGCTCTGGAAACACCATATATTTT. Encoded protein: CASTLRDRDRSGNTIYF.

The chain links TRBV10-3 to TRBJ2-1; D call uncertain. V was clipped by 7 bases and J by 0 bases, with 16 bases between them. The CDR3 loop spans 16 amino acids. Per germline, CDR1 ENHRY and CDR2 SYGVKD. The CDR3 region is CAINSLPTFSYNEQFF. CDR3 sequence (DNA): TGTGCCATCAACTCCCTACCAACCTTCTCCTACAATGAGCAGTTCTTC.

The genes are TRBV5-6 and TRBJ1-4; 10 positions match TRBD1. The J segment lost 7 bases and the V segment lost 1 base, leaving 4 bases of the junction unmatched. CDR3 size: 15 residues. From germline, CDR1 is SGHDT and CDR2 YYEEEE. The CDR3 region is CASSLSGQGSEKLFF. The CDR3 coding sequence is TGTGCCAGCAGCTTGTCGGGACAGGGGTCTGAAAAACTGTTTTTT.

This clone was observed many times. The chain is built from TRBV11-3 and TRBJ1-5, with TRBD1 matching over 8 bases. V lost 0 bases to trimming and J lost 7 bases; unmatched junction nucleotides: 5. Germline loops: CDR1 SGHNT, CDR2 YENEEA. The CDR3 has 15 residues. CDR3 loop: CASSLDPDRDQPQHF. CDR3 nucleotides: TGTGCCAGCAGCTTAGACCCGGACAGGGACCAGCCCCAGCATTTT.

CDR3 region: CAWSVYGGQETQYF. CDR3 nucleotides: TGTGCCTGGAGTGTGTATGGGGGACAAGAGACCCAGTACTTC. The chain combines TRBV30 with TRBJ2-5; D is tentatively TRBD1 or TRBD2 (5 bases each). Germline V CDR1 and CDR2: GTSNPN, SVGIG (reference sequence). The CDR3 has 14 amino acids. Trimming took 0 bases from V and 2 from J, leaving 10 bases between them.

The CDR3 DNA reads TGTGCCTGGAGTGAGCAGGATACTGAAGCTTTCTTT. It is translated as CAWSEQDTEAFF. The V gene is TRBV30, the J gene TRBJ1-1; D gene uncertain. Germline CDR1 is GTSNPN and CDR2 is SVGIG (reference sequence). Trimming cost V 1 base and J 5 bases, with 8 bases left between them. This CDR3 region has 12 residues.

This rearrangement joins TRBV4-3 to TRBJ2-1, with TRBD2 matching 8 bases. The CDR3 has 17 amino acids. The J segment lost 2 bases and the V segment lost 0 bases, leaving 6 bases of the junction unmatched. Germline V gene data show CDR1 as LGHNA and CDR2 as YSLEER. The CDR3 nucleotides read TGCGCCAGCAGCCAAGATGGGGCCGGGAGGGCCTACAATGAGCAGTTCTTC. Residues: CASSQDGAGRAYNEQFF.

As to this clone: The junction shows a germline mismatch at one end, possibly a read error. The rearrangement links TRBV5-1 to TRBJ2-7; TRBD2 might be the D (6 bases). Looked up from germline, CDR1 is SGHRS and CDR2 is YFSETQ. The CDR3 has 15 amino acids. Here the CDR3 DNA reads TGCGCCAGCAAGGCTGACGGGAGTGGGTCCTCCGAGCAGTACTTC. It translates to CASKADGSGSSEQYF.

This chain joins TRBV7-3 and TRBJ2-5; possibly TRBD2 for D (6 bases). Per the germline V gene, CDR1 is SGHTA and CDR2 is FQGTGA. There are 13 residues in the CDR3. V lost 5 bases, J lost 5 bases, and 12 bases lay in between. The CDR3 nucleotides are TGTGCCAGCAGCCCCACGAGCGGGGAGACCCAGTACTTC. It specifies CASSPTSGETQYF.